This T cell receptor (beta chain) was sequenced in a study of somatic mutations in cytotoxic T cells in rheumatoid arthritis. CDR3 length equals 14 residues. From germline, CDR1 is SGHNT and CDR2 YYREEE (reference sequence). Trimming removed 4 bases from V and 4 bases from J, with 14 bases in between. Libraries were prepared by immunoSEQ multiplex PCR; TCRdb keeps only in-frame clonotypes and omits some of them. The sample records over 15,000 clones, around 80% being singletons. The clonotype was recovered from an adult with rheumatoid arthritis. The sequencing sample was made of CD8+ T cells sorted from blood. The chain combines TRBV5-4 with TRBJ1-2; D ambiguous. The CDR3: CASSMGESGYGYTF. In DNA form, the CDR3 reads TGTGCCAGCAGCATGGGAGAATCCGGCTATGGCTACACCTTC.